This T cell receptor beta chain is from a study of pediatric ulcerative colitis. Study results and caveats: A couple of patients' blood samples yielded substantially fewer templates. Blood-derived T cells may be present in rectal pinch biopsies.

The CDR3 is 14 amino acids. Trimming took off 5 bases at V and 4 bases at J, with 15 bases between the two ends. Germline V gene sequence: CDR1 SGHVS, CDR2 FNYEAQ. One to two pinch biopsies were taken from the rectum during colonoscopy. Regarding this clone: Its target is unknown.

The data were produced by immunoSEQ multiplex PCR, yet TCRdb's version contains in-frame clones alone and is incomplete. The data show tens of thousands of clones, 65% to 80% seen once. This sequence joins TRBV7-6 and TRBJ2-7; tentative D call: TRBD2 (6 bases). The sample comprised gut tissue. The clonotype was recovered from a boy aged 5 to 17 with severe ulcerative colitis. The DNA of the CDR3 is TGTGCCAGCAGCCCGGGTACTAGCTGGTACGAGCAGTACTTC. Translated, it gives CASSPGTSWYEQYF.